The present T cell receptor beta chain was sequenced within a study of cytomegalovirus exposure and HLA in healthy donors. Study information: Later, an analysis reported that the roughly 120 validation repertoires had used the same platform as the roughly 700 first-cohort repertoires.

The repertoire was sequenced with immunoSEQ multiplex PCR; TCRdb's copy has only in-frame clones and lacks some. The table has 300,000 to 400,000 clones, roughly 88% seen once. Study-level findings and limits: Some TCR beta chains (roughly 160 of them) were listed as cytomegalovirus-associated.

In this sample, this clone turned up a few times. The antigen remains unidentified. Germline lookup yields CDR1 SGHVS and CDR2 FNYEAQ. The CDR3 loop spans 14 amino acids. The junction had 2 bases not matched to a gene; V was cut back by 2 bases and J by 2 bases. The gene calls are TRBV7-6 and TRBJ2-7; 8 bases align to TRBD1. The sequenced sample consisted of PBMCs. This clonotype was obtained from a man younger than 45 in good health and CMV-seronegative. DNA for the CDR3: TGTGCCAGCAGCTTATCGGACAGGGCCTACGAGCAGTACTTC. Protein sequence: CASSLSDRAYEQYF.